A single sample is the source of the 27 T cell receptor beta chains below, sequenced in a study of T cell responses to AZD1222 COVID-19 vaccine. Profiled with immunoSEQ multiplex PCR; TCRdb holds only in-frame clones, not every one. Of approximately 110,000 clones in the sample, about 85% were seen once. The starting material was peripheral blood, obtained on day 0 of AZD1222 vaccination. All receptors come from an adult in good health.

The rearrangement links TRBV7-9 to TRBJ1-6, with TRBD1 as a possible D gene (6 bases). The CDR3 runs 17 residues. V was clipped by 4 bases and J by 0 bases, with 13 bases between them. Germline CDR1 SEHNR, CDR2 FQNEAQ (reference sequence). CDR3 nucleotide sequence: TGTGCCAGCAGCTCGACAGGCCCCGGCTCCTATAATTCACCCCTCCACTTT. Translating it yields CASSSTGPGSYNSPLHF.

V is TRBV18 and J is TRBJ2-7; TRBD1 aligns across 9 bases. CDR1 and CDR2 (germline): KGHSH, LQKENI. Trimming took 2 bases from V and 0 from J; bases not matched to a gene: 5. CDR3 length: 16 amino acids. This chain's CDR3 is CASSPKGQGISYEQYF. CDR3 in DNA: TGTGCCAGCTCACCAAAGGGACAGGGTATCTCCTACGAGCAGTACTTC.

CDR3 protein: CASRTGIEAFF. CDR3 DNA: TGTGCCAGCAGGACAGGGATTGAAGCTTTCTTT. The chain is built from TRBV6-5 and TRBJ1-1; 7 positions agree with TRBD1. The germline V gene has CDR1 MNHEY and CDR2 SVGAGI. This CDR3 contains 11 residues. With V trimmed by 6 bases and J by 7 bases, 2 bases remained unmatched.

The CDR3 bases are TGTGCCAGCAGCCAAGTGGGGGCCCCCTTGGATACGCAGTATTTT. Amino acids: CASSQVGAPLDTQYF. This rearrangement joins TRBV3-1 (or the pseudogene TRBV3-2) to TRBJ2-3; D might be TRBD1 (6 bases). The CDR3 is 15 amino acids. Per germline, CDR1 LGHDT and CDR2 YNNKEL (reference sequence). V lost 1 base to trimming and J lost 6 bases, with 14 bases between them.

The chain links TRBV5-1 to TRBJ2-1; 12 bases fit TRBD1. V dropped 4 bases and J dropped 7; count of bases not matched to a gene: 6. There are 15 residues in the CDR3. Looked up from germline, CDR1 is SGHRS and CDR2 is YFSETQ. The CDR3: CASSPGTGGLNEQFF. The CDR3 DNA is TGCGCCAGCAGCCCCGGGACAGGGGGCTTAAATGAGCAGTTCTTC.

V gene TRBV6-5 combines with J gene TRBJ1-1; possible D gene TRBD1, 5 bases. Germline V gene lookup returns CDR1 MNHEY and CDR2 SVGAGI. This CDR3 comprises 14 residues. V was pared by 11 bases and J by 7 bases, with 23 bases between. The chain's CDR3 is CAARSLRARGEAFF. CDR3 in DNA: TGTGCCGCCCGATCTTTGAGGGCGAGGGGTGAAGCTTTCTTT.

This chain connects TRBV11-2 to TRBJ1-5; perhaps TRBD1 as D (6 bases). V was cut by 6 bases and J by 0 bases, with 18 bases left in between. Per the germline V gene, CDR1 is SGHAT and CDR2 is FQNNGV. CDR3 length equals 17 residues. CDR3 DNA: TGTGCCAGCAGAAGGGGGGACAATAACTATAGCAATCAGCCCCAGCATTTT. Protein product: CASRRGDNNYSNQPQHF.

This rearrangement joins TRBV2 to TRBJ2-7; TRBD2 might be the D (6 bases). The germline V gene has CDR1 SNHLY and CDR2 FYNNEI. The CDR3 spans 12 residues. The ends were cut back, 11 bases at V and 5 bases at J, with 16 bases in the middle. The CDR3 loop is CARPQGGNEQYF. CDR3 coding DNA: TGTGCCCGCCCCCAGGGCGGGAACGAGCAGTACTTC.

The DNA of the CDR3 is TGTGCCAGCACCCCCCCCTTGTCTAAAGGACAGGGGGGACCCAATGAGCAGTTCTTC. Its protein is CASTPPLSKGQGGPNEQFF. This chain uses TRBV21-1 with TRBJ2-1; the DNA was not used to check the table's D call, TRBD1. TRBV21-1 is tagged as a pseudogene. This CDR3 is 19 amino acids long.

The gene calls are TRBV28 and TRBJ1-1, with unresolved D. The CDR3 is 12 amino acids. Germline CDR1 is MDHEN and CDR2 is SYDVKM. The V end lost 5 bases, the J end lost 6 bases, and 10 bases lay between the germline ends. CDR3 bases: TGTGCCAGCAGTGACCCTGACTCTGAAGCTTTCTTT. Translated: CASSDPDSEAFF. The whole variable domain, remainder taken from reference TRBV28 and TRBJ1-1, is DVKVTQSSRYLVKRTGEKVFLECVQDMDHENMFWYRQDPGLGLRLIYFSYDVKMKEKGDIPEGYSVSREKKERFSLILESASTNQTSMYLCASSDPDSEAFFGQGTRLTVV.

This clone was picked up one time. The chain joins TRBV11-2 to TRBJ1-6; D remains unclear. The CDR3 has 18 amino acids. Trimming took off 8 bases at V and 0 bases at J, with 20 bases between the two ends. The germline V gene encodes CDR1 SGHAT and CDR2 FQNNGV. The CDR3 sequence is CASGKMLAVSSYNSPLHF. Here the CDR3 DNA reads TGTGCCAGCGGAAAAATGTTGGCGGTGAGCTCCTATAATTCACCCCTCCACTTT.

The chain employs TRBV6-5 and TRBJ1-4; no definite D call. The CDR3 spans 11 residues. The ends were cut back, 8 bases at V and 11 bases at J, with 12 bases in the middle. Germline CDR1 and CDR2: MNHEY and SVGAGI. The CDR3 is CASLLSGKLFF. CDR3 nucleotide sequence: TGTGCCAGCCTACTCAGTGGCAAACTGTTTTTT.

The V call is TRBV3-1 (or the pseudogene TRBV3-2), the J call TRBJ2-7; 9 bases map to TRBD2. The CDR3 runs to 14 residues. Per the germline V gene, CDR1 is LGHDT and CDR2 is YNNKEL (reference sequence). J lost 6 bases, V lost 5 bases, and 8 bases had no gene match. CDR3 in DNA: TGTGCCAGCAGCTTCGCGGGGGGGCCCGTCGAGCAGTACTTC. Protein product: CASSFAGGPVEQYF.

The chain is built from TRBV4-2 and TRBJ1-1, with 11 bases identical to TRBD1. Per germline, CDR1 LGHNA and CDR2 YNFKEQ. V was clipped by 0 bases and J by 5 bases; unmatched bases: 5. The CDR3 consists of 16 residues. CDR3 residues: CASSQDVGTGGTEAFF. CDR3 bases: TGTGCCAGCAGCCAAGATGTCGGGACAGGGGGTACTGAAGCTTTCTTT.

The rearrangement uses TRBV5-1 and TRBJ1-2; D is ambiguous. Per the germline V gene, CDR1 is SGHRS and CDR2 is YFSETQ. V was pared by 8 bases and J by 5 bases, with 10 bases between. This CDR3 has 11 amino acids. The CDR3 is CASGRGYGYTF. CDR3 bases: TGCGCCAGTGGTCGTGGGTATGGCTACACCTTC. The full variable domain, with the rest looked up from reference TRBV5-1 and TRBJ1-2, is KAGVTQTPRYLIKTRGQQVTLSCSPISGHRSVSWYQQTPGQGLQFLFEYFSETQRNKGNFPGRFSGRQFSNSRSEMNVSTLELGDSALYLCASGRGYGYTFGSGTRLTVV.

DNA of the CDR3: TGTGCCAGCAGCCAAGGTGCGGCGAAAGCCTACGAGCAGTACTTC. Translation: CASSQGAAKAYEQYF. The rearrangement joins TRBV3-1 (or the pseudogene TRBV3-2) to TRBJ2-7; no clear D gene. The CDR3 is made up of 15 amino acids. Trimming pared 1 base from V and 2 bases from J, leaving 12 bases between. Germline V gene sequence: CDR1 LGHDT, CDR2 YNNKEL (reference sequence).

J is TRBJ1-1 and V is TRBV11-2, with a weak D call TRBD1 (6 bases). Trimming pared 7 bases from V and 0 bases from J, leaving 15 bases between. This CDR3 comprises 15 residues. Per the germline V gene, CDR1 is SGHAT and CDR2 is FQNNGV. The CDR3 region has the DNA TGTGCCAGCACCAAAGGGGGGAGAATGAACACTGAAGCTTTCTTT. It is translated as CASTKGGRMNTEAFF.

This chain links TRBV28 with TRBJ1-2, with D possibly matching TRBD1 (5 bases). This CDR3 comprises 15 residues. The germline V gene has CDR1 MDHEN and CDR2 SYDVKM. The V and J ends lost 6 bases and 4 bases respectively, with 18 bases between them. CDR3 in amino acids: CASRALGGSFYGYTF. In nucleotides, the CDR3 is TGTGCCAGCAGGGCTCTCGGGGGGTCGTTCTATGGCTACACCTTC.

This chain links TRBV3-1 (or the pseudogene TRBV3-2) with TRBJ1-6; the D is unclear. Germline V gene lookup returns CDR1 LGHDT and CDR2 YNNKEL (reference sequence). With 2 bases removed from V and 7 bases from J, the gap between germline ends came to 3 bases. There are 12 residues in the CDR3. The CDR3 protein is CASSQLNSPLHF. Written as DNA, the CDR3 is TGTGCCAGCAGCCAATTAAATTCACCCCTCCACTTT.

This chain links TRBV4-1 with TRBJ1-4; D unresolved. The CDR3 runs to 16 residues. CDR1 is MGHRA and CDR2 is YSYEKL in the germline V gene. Deletions cut 0 bases from V and 4 bases from J, with 12 bases between. CDR3 sequence: CASSQEAGQVNEKLFF. DNA of the CDR3: TGCGCCAGCAGCCAAGAAGCTGGCCAGGTTAATGAAAAACTGTTTTTT.

CDR3 loop: CASSPKTGGWYEQYF. The CDR3, as DNA: TGTGCCAGCAGTCCAAAAACAGGGGGCTGGTACGAGCAGTACTTC. This chain links TRBV6-5 with TRBJ2-7; 9 positions match TRBD1. V was pared by 5 bases and J by 4 bases, with 9 bases of the junction left unmatched. The CDR3 totals 15 residues. Germline loops: CDR1 MNHEY, CDR2 SVGAGI.

The CDR3 nucleotides are TGTGCCAGCAGCTTAGGGGGACACCGAAACACTGAAGCTTTCTTT. Translating gives CASSLGGHRNTEAFF. This chain links TRBV11-2 with TRBJ1-1; tentative D call: TRBD1 (6 bases). Trimming cost V 1 base and J 2 bases, with 11 bases left between them. The CDR3 covers 15 residues. Germline CDR1 SGHAT, CDR2 FQNNGV. Supplemented by reference TRBV11-2 and TRBJ1-1, the full variable domain reads EAGVAQSPRYKIIEKRQSVAFWCNPISGHATLYWYQQILGQGPKLLIQFQNNGVVDDSQLPKDRFSAERLKGVDSTLKIQPAKLEDSAVYLCASSLGGHRNTEAFFGQGTRLTVV.

This sequence joins TRBV15 and TRBJ2-7, with D possibly matching TRBD1 (6 bases). Germline values: CDR1 LNHNV, CDR2 YYDKDF (reference sequence). This CDR3 region has 14 residues. Deletions cut 8 bases from V and 1 base from J, with 15 bases between. DNA of the CDR3: TGTGCCACCTCTCGAGGGGGATCTTCCTACGAGCAGTACTTC. Amino acid sequence: CATSRGGSSYEQYF.

This clone has just one count. The V gene is TRBV4-2, the J gene TRBJ2-7; TRBD1 aligns across 12 bases. The CDR3 totals 16 residues. The V gene end was trimmed by 4 bases and the J gene end by 0 bases; junction bases not matched to a gene: 4. The germline V gene has CDR1 LGHNA and CDR2 YNFKEQ. The CDR3 DNA follows: TGTGCCAGCAGCCCCGGGACAGGGGGCGCCTCCTACGAGCAGTACTTC. Amino acid sequence: CASSPGTGGASYEQYF.

The rearrangement links TRBV3-1 (or the pseudogene TRBV3-2) to TRBJ1-1; TRBD1 aligns across 9 bases. CDR1 is LGHDT, CDR2 YNNKEL, per germline (reference sequence). The CDR3 loop spans 14 amino acids. V was clipped by 0 bases and J by 7 bases; unmatched bases: 3. CDR3 protein: CASSQEGTGSEAFF. In DNA, the CDR3 is TGTGCCAGCAGCCAAGAAGGGACAGGGAGTGAAGCTTTCTTT.

V usage is TRBV5-6 and J usage is TRBJ2-4; a weak D match, TRBD2 (5 bases). This CDR3 has 15 amino acids. The V gene's germline CDR1 is SGHDT and CDR2 YYEEEE. Trimming removed 2 bases at V and 0 bases at J, with 9 bases between. The CDR3 DNA is TGTGCCAGCAGCTTACGGGGATTAGCCAAAAACATTCAGTACTTC. This gives the protein CASSLRGLAKNIQYF.

The V call is TRBV12-3 or TRBV12-4, the J call TRBJ2-1; D not certain. V was shortened by 1 base and J by 10 bases, with 11 bases between the two germline ends. The CDR3 loop spans 13 amino acids. CDR3 sequence (DNA): TGTGCCAGCAGTTTAGGCCAGAAACGGGAGCAGTTCTTC. Its translation is CASSLGQKREQFF.